Presented here are 11 T cell receptor beta chains from one specimen sequenced in a study of blood T cells in healthy people across ages. Using a J-beta primer mix together with a sample-barcoded 5' primer, a second PCR was run for roughly 7 to 12 cycles. Using its own MiXCR run on the 5' RACE reads, TCRdb lists one record per CDR3 protein. Of roughly 860,000 distinct CDR3 sequences listed, 62% were seen once; the top ten hold about 30%. The sequenced sample was blood. These receptors all stem from a man under 40 in good health.

CDR3 protein: CASSLETWTGLTKNIQYF. The CDR3 region has the DNA TGTGCCAGCAGTTTAGAAACCTGGACAGGGCTAACCAAAAACATTCAGTACTTC. The chain recombines TRBV28 with TRBJ2-4; 8 positions match TRBD1. After removal of 2 bases from V and 2 bases from J, the junction contained 11 bases not matched to a gene. This CDR3 region has 18 residues. Germline V gives CDR1 MDHEN, CDR2 SYDVKM.

This chain joins TRBV7-9 and TRBJ2-1, with D perhaps TRBD1 (6 bases). V was pared by 5 bases and J by 6 bases, with 11 bases between. The CDR3 is made up of 13 amino acids. CDR1 and CDR2 from the germline V gene are SEHNR and FQNEAQ (reference sequence). The CDR3 reads CASSQGQFNEQFF. CDR3 bases: TGTGCCAGCAGCCAGGGACAATTCAATGAGCAGTTCTTC.

The chain uses TRBV7-2 and TRBJ1-5; 12 bases fit TRBD1. Germline V gene data show CDR1 as SGHTA and CDR2 as FQGNSA. CDR3 length: 15 amino acids. The V and J ends lost 4 bases and 7 bases, in that order; junction bases with no gene match: 5. CDR3 sequence (DNA): TGTGCCAGCAGCTGGGGACAGGGGGCTGGACAGCCCCAGCATTTT. Amino acids: CASSWGQGAGQPQHF.

In this sample, this clonotype turned up many times. The rearrangement uses TRBV18 and TRBJ2-3; 11 nucleotides agree with TRBD1. Germline lookup yields CDR1 KGHSH and CDR2 LQKENI. This CDR3 comprises 15 residues. With V trimmed by 3 bases and J by 5 bases, 4 bases remained unmatched. CDR3 coding DNA: TGTGCCAGCTCACCTTGGACAGGGGGCAGAGATACGCAGTATTTT. It encodes CASSPWTGGRDTQYF.

The rearrangement uses TRBV29-1 and TRBJ2-7; D not certain. Trimming shortened V by 5 bases and J by 5 bases, and 19 bases separated the two germline ends. CDR3 length equals 14 residues. Per germline, CDR1 SQVTM and CDR2 ANQGSEA. CDR3 sequence (DNA): TGCAGCGTTAAAGGTGTCCGGTACGTGGACGAGCAGTACTTC. Its translation is CSVKGVRYVDEQYF.

This clonotype was seen a handful of times. At one of its ends the junction is not consistent with the germline gene, which may arise from a read error. The rearrangement uses TRBV28 and TRBJ1-2; D unclear. Germline CDR1 and CDR2: MDHEN and SYDVKM. There are 12 residues in the CDR3. CDR3 bases: TGTGCTAGCAGTTTCGAGGGCTATGGCTACACCTTC. It is translated as CASSFEGYGYTF.

The J gene is TRBJ1-1, the V gene TRBV10-3; the D is unclear. From germline, CDR1 is ENHRY and CDR2 SYGVKD. Deletions cut 5 bases from V and 0 bases from J, with 19 bases between. This CDR3 is built from 17 residues. CDR3 region: CAISPEIGNLMNTEAFF. The CDR3 DNA is TGTGCCATCAGTCCCGAGATCGGCAACCTTATGAACACTGAAGCTTTCTTT.

The J gene is TRBJ2-1, the V gene TRBV7-2, with 7 bases matching TRBD1. The junction had 8 bases not matched to a gene; V was cut back by 1 base and J by 8 bases. Germline V gene lookup returns CDR1 SGHTA and CDR2 FQGNSA. CDR3 length: 15 residues. CDR3 coding DNA: TGTGCCAGCAGCTTAGGTCCCGACAGGGCCCATGAGCAGTTCTTC. Translating gives CASSLGPDRAHEQFF. The full variable domain, with the rest looked up from reference TRBV7-2 and TRBJ2-1, is GAGVSQSPSNKVTEKGKDVELRCDPISGHTALYWYRQSLGQGLEFLIYFQGNSAPDKSGLPSDRFSAERTGGSVSTLTIQRTQQEDSAVYLCASSLGPDRAHEQFFGPGTRLTVL.

A few counts support this clonotype. The chain combines TRBV6-2 or TRBV6-3 with TRBJ2-7; perhaps TRBD2 as D (7 bases). The V gene's germline CDR1 is MNHEY and CDR2 SVGEGT. The CDR3 is 14 amino acids. V was pared by 3 bases and J by 7 bases, with 16 bases between. The CDR3 DNA reads as TGTGCCAGCAGTTATCTACAGGGAGGGGATGAGCAGTACTTC. This sequence encodes CASSYLQGGDEQYF.

The rearrangement joins TRBV20-1 to TRBJ2-7; TRBD1 aligns across 9 bases. V shed 0 bases and J 2 bases; nucleotides not matched to a gene: 5. The CDR3 is 15 residues long. Germline V CDR1 and CDR2: DFQATT, SNEGSKA (reference sequence). The CDR3 DNA sequence: TGCAGTGCTAGAGACACAGGGGGCGCAGCCTACGAGCAGTACTTC. It yields the protein CSARDTGGAAYEQYF.

This chain connects TRBV2 to TRBJ2-1; 8 bases are shared with TRBD2. In germline, CDR1 is SNHLY, CDR2 FYNNEI. J lost 0 bases, V lost 7 bases, and 2 bases had no gene match. The CDR3 contains 14 residues. The CDR3 reads CASTRGDSYNEQFF. The CDR3 coding sequence is TGTGCCAGCACGCGGGGGGACTCCTACAATGAGCAGTTCTTC.